This T cell receptor (beta chain) was captured in a study of T cells in Graves' hyperthyroidism and ophthalmopathy. The germline gives CDR1 KGHDR, CDR2 SFDVKD. J lost 5 bases, V lost 1 base, and 5 bases had no gene match. The CDR3 covers 16 residues. Researchers took RNA transcripts and amplified the TCR beta CDR3 regions from them. Initially, a first-round RT-PCR of the TCR CDR3 employed the HTBI primer set. TCRdb passed the multiplex PCR reads through MiXCR, listing each CDR3 protein once. The sample includes 300,000 to 400,000 distinct CDR3 sequences, around 13% seen only once; the top ten take less than 20%.

The sequencing input was blood. This receptor was obtained from a woman between 25 and 40 years old with Graves' ophthalmopathy. The chain has TRBV24-1 and TRBJ2-3; TRBD1 agrees at 10 bases. As DNA, the CDR3 is TGTGCCACCAGTGATTTTCGCGACAGGGGGCAAGATACGCAGTATTTT. Its translation: CATSDFRDRGQDTQYF.